This T cell receptor beta chain was retrieved from a study of T cell repertoires in cytomegalovirus infection. Whole-study context: It can be stated that public TCR beta signatures indicated CMV infection as well as a matching HLA type. Overall study results and limits: The ex vivo response was dominated by HLA-C-restricted CMV-specific TCR beta clonotypes. Summed public TCR beta family frequency identified CMV carriers bearing the relevant HLA.

This CDR3 is 14 amino acids long. V was trimmed by 1 base and J by 4 bases, leaving 10 bases between them. In the case of this clonotype: Its target is unknown.

Using its own MiXCR run on the reads, TCRdb lists one record per CDR3 protein. Among approximately 260,000 distinct CDR3 sequences listed, about 15% were seen once. The sequence came from a human donor in good health (CMV status not recorded). Some clones in this sample may be carry-over from other donors' samples. Input material: CD8+ T cells from PBMCs. The V and J genes are TRBV12-3 or TRBV12-4 and TRBJ1-1; a weak D match, TRBD1 (5 bases). The CDR3 is CASSLGGPSTEAFF. CDR3 DNA: TGTGCCAGCAGTTTAGGGGGCCCTTCCACTGAAGCTTTCTTT.